Listed here is a single TCR beta chain. What it recognizes is unknown. The sample belongs to a study of T cell responses to AZD1222 COVID-19 vaccine. Study conclusions and caveats: Two AZD1222 doses significantly raised spike-specific TCR breadth and depth over controls.

Assay used: immunoSEQ multiplex PCR; TCRdb lists only in-frame clones, some missing. The data contain about 120,000 clones, around nine tenths of them singletons. CDR1 and CDR2 (germline): SGDLS, YYNGEE. The CDR3 length is 16 residues. Trimming pared 1 base from V and 6 bases from J, leaving 16 bases between. The rearrangement links TRBV9 to TRBJ2-2; TRBD2 is a possible D gene (7 bases). The source is an adult who received the AZD1222 COVID-19 vaccine. The starting material was peripheral blood, obtained 28 days after the second AZD1222 dose. The CDR3 sequence: CASSVLGGGPAGELFF. The CDR3 DNA reads TGTGCCAGCAGCGTATTAGGGGGAGGGCCCGCCGGGGAGCTGTTTTTT.